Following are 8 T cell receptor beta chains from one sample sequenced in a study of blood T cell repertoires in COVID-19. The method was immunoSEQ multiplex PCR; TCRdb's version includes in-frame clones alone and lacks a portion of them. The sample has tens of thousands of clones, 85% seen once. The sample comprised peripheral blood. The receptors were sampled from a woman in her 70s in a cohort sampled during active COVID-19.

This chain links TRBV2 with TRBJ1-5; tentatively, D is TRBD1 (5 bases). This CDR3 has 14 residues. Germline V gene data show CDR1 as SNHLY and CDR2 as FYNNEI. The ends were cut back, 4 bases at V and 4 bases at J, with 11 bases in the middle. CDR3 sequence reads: CASSGQTLNQPQHF. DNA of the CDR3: TGTGCCAGCAGTGGACAGACTCTTAATCAGCCCCAGCATTTT.

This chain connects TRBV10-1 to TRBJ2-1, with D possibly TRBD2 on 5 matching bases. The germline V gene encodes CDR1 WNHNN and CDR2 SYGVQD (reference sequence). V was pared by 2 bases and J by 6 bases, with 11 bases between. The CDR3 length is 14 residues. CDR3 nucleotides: TGCGCCAGCAGTGAGATGAGGGCCCCCAATGAGCAGTTCTTC. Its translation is CASSEMRAPNEQFF.

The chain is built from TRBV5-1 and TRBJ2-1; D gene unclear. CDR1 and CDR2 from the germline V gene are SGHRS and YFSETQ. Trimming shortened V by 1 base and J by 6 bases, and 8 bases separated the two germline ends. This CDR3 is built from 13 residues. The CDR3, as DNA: TGCGCCAGCAGCTTGAGACTCTCCAATGAGCAGTTCTTC. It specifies CASSLRLSNEQFF.

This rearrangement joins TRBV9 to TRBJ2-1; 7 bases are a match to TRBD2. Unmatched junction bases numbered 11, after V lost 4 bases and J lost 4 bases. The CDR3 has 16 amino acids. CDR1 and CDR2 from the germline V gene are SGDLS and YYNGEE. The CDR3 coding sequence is TGTGCCAGCAGCCCCGGGGAGGGAACCCAATACAATGAGCAGTTCTTC. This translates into CASSPGEGTQYNEQFF.

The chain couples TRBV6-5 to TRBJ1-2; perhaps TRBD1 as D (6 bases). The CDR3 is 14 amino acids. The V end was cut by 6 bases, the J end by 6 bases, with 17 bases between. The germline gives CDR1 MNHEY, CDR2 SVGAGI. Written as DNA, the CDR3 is TGTGCCAGCAGGATGGGACACCGGGGCCATGGCTACACCTTC. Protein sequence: CASRMGHRGHGYTF.

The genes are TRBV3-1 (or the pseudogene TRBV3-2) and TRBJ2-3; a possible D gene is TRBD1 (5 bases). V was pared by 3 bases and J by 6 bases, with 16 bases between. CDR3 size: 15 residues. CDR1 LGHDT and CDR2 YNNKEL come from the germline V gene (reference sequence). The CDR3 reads CASSHSGALLDTQYF. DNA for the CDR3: TGTGCCAGCAGCCATAGTGGGGCGTTGCTCGATACGCAGTATTTT.

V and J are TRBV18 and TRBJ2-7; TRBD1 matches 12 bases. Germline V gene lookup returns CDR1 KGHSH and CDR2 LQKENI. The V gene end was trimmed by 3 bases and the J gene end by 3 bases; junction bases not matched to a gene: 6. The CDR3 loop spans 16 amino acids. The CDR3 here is CASSPGTGGNSYEQYF. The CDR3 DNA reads TGTGCCAGCTCACCCGGGACAGGGGGCAATAGCTACGAGCAGTACTTC.

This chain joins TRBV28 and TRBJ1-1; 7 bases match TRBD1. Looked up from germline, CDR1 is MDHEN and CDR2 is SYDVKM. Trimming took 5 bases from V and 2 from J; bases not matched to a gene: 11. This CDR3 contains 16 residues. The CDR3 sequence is CASSPWNGQVNTEAFF. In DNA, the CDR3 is TGTGCCAGCAGTCCGTGGAACGGACAGGTTAACACTGAAGCTTTCTTT.